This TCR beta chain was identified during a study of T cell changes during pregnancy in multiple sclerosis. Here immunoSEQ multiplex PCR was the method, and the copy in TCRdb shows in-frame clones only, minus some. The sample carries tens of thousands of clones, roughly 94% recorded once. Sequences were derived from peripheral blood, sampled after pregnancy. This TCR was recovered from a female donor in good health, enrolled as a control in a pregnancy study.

CDR3 bases: TGTGCCAGCAGTTCGGACAGGGGGATAAATCAGCCCCAGCATTTT. Protein product: CASSSDRGINQPQHF. This sequence joins TRBV28 and TRBJ1-5; 10 bases map to TRBD1. This CDR3 region has 15 residues. With 4 bases clipped from V and 4 bases from J, the junction kept 4 bases outside the gene matches. CDR1 is MDHEN, CDR2 SYDVKM, per germline. The full variable domain, its missing parts supplied by reference TRBV28 and TRBJ1-5, is DVKVTQSSRYLVKRTGEKVFLECVQDMDHENMFWYRQDPGLGLRLIYFSYDVKMKEKGDIPEGYSVSREKKERFSLILESASTNQTSMYLCASSSDRGINQPQHFGDGTRLSIL.